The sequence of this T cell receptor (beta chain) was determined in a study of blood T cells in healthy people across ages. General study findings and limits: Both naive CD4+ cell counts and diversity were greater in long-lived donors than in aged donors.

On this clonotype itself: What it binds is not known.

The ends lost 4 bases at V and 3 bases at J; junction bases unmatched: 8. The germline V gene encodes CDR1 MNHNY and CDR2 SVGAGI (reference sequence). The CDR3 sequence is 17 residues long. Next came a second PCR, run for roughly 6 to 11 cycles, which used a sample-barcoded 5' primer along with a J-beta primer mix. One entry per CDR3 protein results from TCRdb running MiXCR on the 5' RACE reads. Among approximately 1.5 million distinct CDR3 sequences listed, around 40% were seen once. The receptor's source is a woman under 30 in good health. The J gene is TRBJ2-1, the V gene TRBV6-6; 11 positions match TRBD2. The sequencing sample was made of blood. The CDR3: CASSSSRLAGNYNEQFF. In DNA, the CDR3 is TGTGCCAGCAGTTCCAGCCGACTAGCGGGAAACTACAATGAGCAGTTCTTC.